This record looks at one T cell receptor beta chain sequence and its context. No antigen is known for it. The sample belongs to a study of vaccination effects on CD4 cells after COVID-19. Data came from immunoSEQ multiplex PCR; TCRdb stores just in-frame clones and leaves some out. This table has over 55,000 clones, roughly 76% appearing once. This CDR3 comprises 15 residues. The V end lost 4 bases, the J end lost 1 base, and 13 bases lay between the germline ends. Germline V gene sequence: CDR1 LNHDA, CDR2 SQIVND (reference sequence). Under the ViraFEST assay, PBMC were stimulated with viral peptide pools so that antigen-specific CD4+ T cells expanded. Sequencing was performed afterwards. Following 10 days of culture, CD4+ T cells were isolated. Vaccinated participants had no history of SARS-CoV-2 infection and tested negative for nucleocapsid antibodies. A density of approximately 2.2 million PBMC per well was used; these cells were cultured with 10 IU/ml IL-2 and 10 ug/ml peptides.

The clonotype comes from a human donor who received a COVID-19 vaccine. The sequencing used CD4+ T cells from PBMCs cultured with HCoV-OC43 spike peptides, collected before COVID-19 vaccination. This sample's subset: HCoV-OC43 spike overlapping peptide pool stimulation. The chain links TRBV19 to TRBJ2-5; unclear D gene. The CDR3 DNA reads as TGTGCCAGTAGTACTTATACTACCATCCAAGAGACCCAGTACTTC. Amino acid sequence: CASSTYTTIQETQYF. Based on the CDR3 plus reference TRBV19 and TRBJ2-5, the full variable domain is DGGITQSPKYLFRKEGQNVTLSCEQNLNHDAMYWYRQDPGQGLRLIYYSQIVNDFQKGDIAEGYSVSREKKESFPLTVTSAQKNPTAFYLCASSTYTTIQETQYFGPGTRLLVL.